This T cell receptor beta chain originates from a study of identical twins. Study results and caveats: There were fewer insertions in abundant cord blood beta clonotypes, but memory repertoires showed no such pattern.

Regarding this clonotype: Its antigen is as yet unknown.

MiXCR, run by TCRdb on the 5' RACE reads, gives a single entry per CDR3 protein. The repertoire has about 530,000 distinct CDR3 sequences, around 15% of them found once; the top ten carry more than 0.4%. Germline V gene data show CDR1 as SGHRS and CDR2 as YFSETQ. The CDR3 is made up of 14 amino acids. Trimming left V 5 bases short and J 3 bases short, with 14 bases between. This sample was also put to use in a study of yellow fever vaccine responses in identical twins. From that second work: Among the twins, the vaccine T cell response reportedly seemed partly convergent and partly personalized.

The sequence was obtained from a woman younger than 35 in good health. The chain recombines TRBV5-1 with TRBJ2-5; either TRBD1 or TRBD2 may supply D (7 bases each). The sample consisted of CD4+ T cells sorted from blood. As DNA, the CDR3 is TGCGCCAGCAGAAGTGCAGGGGGGGAAGAGACCCAGTACTTC. Protein product: CASRSAGGEETQYF.